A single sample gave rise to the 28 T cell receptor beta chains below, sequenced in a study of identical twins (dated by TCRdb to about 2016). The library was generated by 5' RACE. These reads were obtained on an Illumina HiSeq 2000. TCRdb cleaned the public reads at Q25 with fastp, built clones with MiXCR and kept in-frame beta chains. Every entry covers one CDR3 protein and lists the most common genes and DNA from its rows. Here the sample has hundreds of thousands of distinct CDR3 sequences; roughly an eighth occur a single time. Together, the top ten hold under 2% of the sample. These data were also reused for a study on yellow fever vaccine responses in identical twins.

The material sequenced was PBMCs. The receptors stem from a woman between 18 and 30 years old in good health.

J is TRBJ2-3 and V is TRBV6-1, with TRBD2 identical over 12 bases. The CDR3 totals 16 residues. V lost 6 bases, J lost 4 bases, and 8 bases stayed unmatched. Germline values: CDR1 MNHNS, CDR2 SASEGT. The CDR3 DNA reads TGTGCCAGCAGGTTGCCTAGCGGGAGGGCCCCAGATACGCAGTATTTT. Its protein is CASRLPSGRAPDTQYF.

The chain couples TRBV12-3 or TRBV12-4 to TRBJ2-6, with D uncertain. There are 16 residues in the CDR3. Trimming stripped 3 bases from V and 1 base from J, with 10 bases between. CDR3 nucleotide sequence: TGTGCCAGCAGTTTTCGTGTGGGGTCTGGGGCCAACGTCCTGACTTTC. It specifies CASSFRVGSGANVLTF.

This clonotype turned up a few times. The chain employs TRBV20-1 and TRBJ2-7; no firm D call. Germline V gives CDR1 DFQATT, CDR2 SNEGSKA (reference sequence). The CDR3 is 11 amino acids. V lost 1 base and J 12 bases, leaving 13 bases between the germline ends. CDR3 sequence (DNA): TGCAGTGCTAGAGGATTCTCAGGACGGTACGTC. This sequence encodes CSARGFSGRYV.

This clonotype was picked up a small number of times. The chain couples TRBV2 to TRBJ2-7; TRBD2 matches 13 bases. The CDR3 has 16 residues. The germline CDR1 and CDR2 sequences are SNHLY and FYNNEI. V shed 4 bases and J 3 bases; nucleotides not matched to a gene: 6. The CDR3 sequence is CASSAGLAGAFYEQYF. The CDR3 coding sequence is TGTGCCAGCAGTGCAGGACTAGCGGGAGCTTTCTACGAGCAGTACTTC.

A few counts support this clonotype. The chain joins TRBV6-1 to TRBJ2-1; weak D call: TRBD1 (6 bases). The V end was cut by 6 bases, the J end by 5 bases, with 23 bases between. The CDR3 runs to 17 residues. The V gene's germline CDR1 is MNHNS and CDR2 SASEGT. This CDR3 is CASSGGHPGQRDNEQFF. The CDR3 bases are TGTGCCAGCAGCGGAGGCCACCCGGGACAAAGGGACAATGAGCAGTTCTTC.

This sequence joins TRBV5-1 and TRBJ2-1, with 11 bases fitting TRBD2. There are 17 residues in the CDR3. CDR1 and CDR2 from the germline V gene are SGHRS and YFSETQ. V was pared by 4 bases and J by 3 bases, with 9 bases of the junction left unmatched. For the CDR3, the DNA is TGCGCCAGCAGCCAGGTACCCGGGACTAGCGGCTACAATGAGCAGTTCTTC. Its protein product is CASSQVPGTSGYNEQFF.

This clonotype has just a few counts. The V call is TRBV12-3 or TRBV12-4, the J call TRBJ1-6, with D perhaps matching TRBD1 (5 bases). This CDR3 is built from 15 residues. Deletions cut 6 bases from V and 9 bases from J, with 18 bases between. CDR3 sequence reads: CASSRFWGSTSPLHF. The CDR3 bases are TGTGCCAGCAGCCGTTTTTGGGGGAGTACTTCACCCCTCCACTTT.

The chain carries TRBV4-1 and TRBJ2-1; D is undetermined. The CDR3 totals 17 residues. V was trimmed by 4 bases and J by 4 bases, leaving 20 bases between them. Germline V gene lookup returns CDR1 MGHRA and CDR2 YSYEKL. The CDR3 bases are TGCGCCAGCAGCCCCCCCCTGATGAGATGGGATTACAATGAGCAGTTCTTC. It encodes CASSPPLMRWDYNEQFF.

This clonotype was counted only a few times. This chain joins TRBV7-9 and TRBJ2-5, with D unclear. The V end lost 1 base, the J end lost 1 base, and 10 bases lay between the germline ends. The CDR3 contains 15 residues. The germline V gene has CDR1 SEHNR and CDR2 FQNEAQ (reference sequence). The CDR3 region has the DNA TGTGCCAGCAGCTTAGTCCAAACAACCCAAGAGACCCAGTACTTC. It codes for CASSLVQTTQETQYF.

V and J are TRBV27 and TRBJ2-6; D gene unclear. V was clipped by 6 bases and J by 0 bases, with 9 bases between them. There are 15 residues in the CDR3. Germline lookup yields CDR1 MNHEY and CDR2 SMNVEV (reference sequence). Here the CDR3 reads CASRSESSGANVLTF. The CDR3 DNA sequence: TGTGCCAGCAGAAGCGAATCCTCTGGGGCCAACGTCCTGACTTTC.

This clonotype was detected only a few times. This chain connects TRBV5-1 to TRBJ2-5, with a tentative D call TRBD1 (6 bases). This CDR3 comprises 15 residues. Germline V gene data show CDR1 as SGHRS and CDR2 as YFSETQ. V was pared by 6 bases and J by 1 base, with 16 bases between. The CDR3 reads CASIPVQGTQETQYF. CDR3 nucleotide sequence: TGCGCCAGCATCCCCGTCCAGGGGACCCAAGAGACCCAGTACTTC. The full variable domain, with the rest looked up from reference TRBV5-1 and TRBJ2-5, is KAGVTQTPRYLIKTRGQQVTLSCSPISGHRSVSWYQQTPGQGLQFLFEYFSETQRNKGNFPGRFSGRQFSNSRSEMNVSTLELGDSALYLCASIPVQGTQETQYFGPGTRLLVL.

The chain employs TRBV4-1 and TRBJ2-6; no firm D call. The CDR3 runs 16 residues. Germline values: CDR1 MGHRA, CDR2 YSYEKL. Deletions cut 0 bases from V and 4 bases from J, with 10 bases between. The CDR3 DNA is TGCGCCAGCAGCCAAGATCGAAGGGCAGGGGCCAACGTCCTGACTTTC. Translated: CASSQDRRAGANVLTF.

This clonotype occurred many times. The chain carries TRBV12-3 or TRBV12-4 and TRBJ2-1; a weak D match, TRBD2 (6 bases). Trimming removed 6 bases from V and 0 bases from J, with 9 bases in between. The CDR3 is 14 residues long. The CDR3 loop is CASSFGGSYNEQFF. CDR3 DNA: TGTGCCAGCAGCTTCGGGGGCTCCTACAATGAGCAGTTCTTC.

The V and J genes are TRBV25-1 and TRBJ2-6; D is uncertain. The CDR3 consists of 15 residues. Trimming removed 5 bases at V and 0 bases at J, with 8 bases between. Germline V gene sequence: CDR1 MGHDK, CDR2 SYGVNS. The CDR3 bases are TGTGCCAGCAGTCAACTCCGCTCTGGGGCCAACGTCCTGACTTTC. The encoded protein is CASSQLRSGANVLTF.

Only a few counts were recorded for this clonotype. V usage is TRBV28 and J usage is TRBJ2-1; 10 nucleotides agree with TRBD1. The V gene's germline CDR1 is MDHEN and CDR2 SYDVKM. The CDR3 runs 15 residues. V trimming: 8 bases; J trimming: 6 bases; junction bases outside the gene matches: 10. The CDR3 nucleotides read TGTGCCAGCGGGGCAGGGACAGGGGTTACCAATGAGCAGTTCTTC. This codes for CASGAGTGVTNEQFF.

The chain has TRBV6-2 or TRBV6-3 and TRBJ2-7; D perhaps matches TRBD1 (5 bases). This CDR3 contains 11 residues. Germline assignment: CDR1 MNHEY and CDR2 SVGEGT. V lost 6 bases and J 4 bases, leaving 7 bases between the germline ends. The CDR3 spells CASRQAYEQYF. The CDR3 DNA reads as TGTGCCAGCAGACAGGCATACGAGCAGTACTTC.

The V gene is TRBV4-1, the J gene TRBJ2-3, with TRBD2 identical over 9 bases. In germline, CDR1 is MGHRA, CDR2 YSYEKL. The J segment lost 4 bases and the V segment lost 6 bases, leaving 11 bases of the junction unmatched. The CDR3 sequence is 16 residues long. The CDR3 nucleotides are TGCGCCAGCAGAAGTGCGGGAGGGCCGATGTCAGATACGCAGTATTTT. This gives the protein CASRSAGGPMSDTQYF.

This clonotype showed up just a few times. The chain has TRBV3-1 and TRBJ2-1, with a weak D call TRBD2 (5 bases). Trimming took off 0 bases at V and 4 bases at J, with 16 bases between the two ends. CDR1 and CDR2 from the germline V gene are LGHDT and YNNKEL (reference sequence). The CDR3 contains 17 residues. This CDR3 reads CASSQDSADTFYNEQFF. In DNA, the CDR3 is TGTGCCAGCAGCCAAGATTCAGCGGATACCTTTTACAATGAGCAGTTCTTC.

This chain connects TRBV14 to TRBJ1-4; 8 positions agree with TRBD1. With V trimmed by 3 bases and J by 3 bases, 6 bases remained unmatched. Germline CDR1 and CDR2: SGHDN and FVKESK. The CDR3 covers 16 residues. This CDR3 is CASSQAQGAPNEKLFF. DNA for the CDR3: TGTGCCAGCAGCCAGGCGCAGGGGGCTCCTAATGAAAAACTGTTTTTT.

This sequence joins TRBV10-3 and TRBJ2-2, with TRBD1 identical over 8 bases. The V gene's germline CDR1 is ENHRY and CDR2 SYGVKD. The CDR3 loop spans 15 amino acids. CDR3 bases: TGTAACACCAGTACGGACAGGGCTGGTTCCGGGGAGCTGTTTTTT. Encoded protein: CNTSTDRAGSGELFF.

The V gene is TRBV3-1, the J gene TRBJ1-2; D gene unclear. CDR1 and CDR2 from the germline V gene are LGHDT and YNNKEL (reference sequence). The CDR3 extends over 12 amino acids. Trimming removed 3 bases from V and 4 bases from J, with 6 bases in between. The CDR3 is CASSHRAYGYTF. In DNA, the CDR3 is TGTGCCAGCAGCCACCGCGCCTATGGCTACACCTTC.

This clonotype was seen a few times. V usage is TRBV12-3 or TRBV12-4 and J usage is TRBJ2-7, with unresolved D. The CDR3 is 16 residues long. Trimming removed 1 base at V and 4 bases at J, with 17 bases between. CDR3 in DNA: TGTGCCAGCAGTTTAGGAAGTGGCGTCCTGATGTACGAGCAGTACTTC. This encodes CASSLGSGVLMYEQYF.

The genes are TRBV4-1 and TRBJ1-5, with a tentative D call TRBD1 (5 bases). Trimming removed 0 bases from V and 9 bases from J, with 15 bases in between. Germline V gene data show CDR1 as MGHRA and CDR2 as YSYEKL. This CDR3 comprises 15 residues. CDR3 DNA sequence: TGCGCCAGCAGCCAAGATCTCGGGGGTTCGGGGCCCCAGCATTTT. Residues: CASSQDLGGSGPQHF.

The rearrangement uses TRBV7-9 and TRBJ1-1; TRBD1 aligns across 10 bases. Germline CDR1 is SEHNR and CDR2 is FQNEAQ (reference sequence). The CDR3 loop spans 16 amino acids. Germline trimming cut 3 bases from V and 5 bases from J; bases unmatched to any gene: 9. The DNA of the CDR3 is TGTGCCAGCAGCTTTCGGACAGGGGGACAGGGGACTGAAGCTTTCTTT. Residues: CASSFRTGGQGTEAFF.

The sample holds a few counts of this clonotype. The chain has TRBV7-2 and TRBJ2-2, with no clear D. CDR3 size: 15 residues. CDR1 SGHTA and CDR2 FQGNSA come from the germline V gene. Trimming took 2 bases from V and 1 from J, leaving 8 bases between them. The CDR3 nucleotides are TGTGCCAGCAGCTTATTTTTGGAGAACACCGGGGAGCTGTTTTTT. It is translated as CASSLFLENTGELFF.

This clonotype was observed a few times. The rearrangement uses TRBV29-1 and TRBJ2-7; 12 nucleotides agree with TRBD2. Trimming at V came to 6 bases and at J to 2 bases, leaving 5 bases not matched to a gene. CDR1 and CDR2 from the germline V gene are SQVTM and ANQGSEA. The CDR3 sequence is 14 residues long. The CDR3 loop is CSVKTSGGTYEQYF. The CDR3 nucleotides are TGCAGCGTGAAGACTAGCGGGGGAACCTACGAGCAGTACTTC.

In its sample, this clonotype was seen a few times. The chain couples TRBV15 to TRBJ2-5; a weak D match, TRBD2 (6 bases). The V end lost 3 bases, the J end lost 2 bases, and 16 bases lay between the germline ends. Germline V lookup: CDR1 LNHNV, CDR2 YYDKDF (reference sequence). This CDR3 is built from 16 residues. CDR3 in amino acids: CATSRATGLVQETQYF. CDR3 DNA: TGTGCCACCAGCAGGGCTACGGGACTGGTGCAAGAGACCCAGTACTTC.

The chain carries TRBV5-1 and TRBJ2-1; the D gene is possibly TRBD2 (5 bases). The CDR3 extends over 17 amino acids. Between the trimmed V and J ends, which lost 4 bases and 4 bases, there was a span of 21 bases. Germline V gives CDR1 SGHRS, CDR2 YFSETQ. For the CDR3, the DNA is TGCGCCAGCAGCCGTATATTTAATGGTGAGGGTTACAATGAGCAGTTCTTC. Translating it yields CASSRIFNGEGYNEQFF. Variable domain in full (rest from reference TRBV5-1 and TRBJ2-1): KAGVTQTPRYLIKTRGQQVTLSCSPISGHRSVSWYQQTPGQGLQFLFEYFSETQRNKGNFPGRFSGRQFSNSRSEMNVSTLELGDSALYLCASSRIFNGEGYNEQFFGPGTRLTVL.